These 15 T cell receptor beta chains share one sample of origin, sequenced in a study of cytomegalovirus exposure and HLA in healthy donors. PCR employed 60 Vbeta and 13 Jbeta primers. Assay used: immunoSEQ multiplex PCR; TCRdb lists only in-frame clones, some missing. The sample holds approximately 160,000 clones; about 81% are singletons and the top ten take roughly 3%. The sequencing input was PBMCs. Every receptor here comes from a woman aged 50 to 60 in good health and CMV-seropositive.

V and J are TRBV5-1 and TRBJ1-2; D is possibly TRBD1 (6 bases). The CDR3 runs 13 residues. Trimming cost V 6 bases and J 4 bases, with 13 bases left between them. Germline CDR1 SGHRS, CDR2 YFSETQ. The chain's CDR3 is CASTQGGGYGYTF. CDR3 DNA sequence: TGCGCCAGCACCCAAGGGGGGGGCTATGGCTACACCTTC.

The chain combines TRBV5-4 with TRBJ1-1; possible D gene TRBD1, 5 bases. This CDR3 comprises 14 residues. In germline, CDR1 is SGHNT, CDR2 YYREEE (reference sequence). The ends were cut back, 0 bases at V and 3 bases at J, with 9 bases in the middle. CDR3 residues: CASSLDPRDTEAFF. DNA of the CDR3: TGTGCCAGCAGCTTGGACCCCAGGGACACTGAAGCTTTCTTT.

This chain joins TRBV9 and TRBJ1-4; 8 bases map to TRBD1. CDR3 size: 14 residues. In germline, CDR1 is SGDLS, CDR2 YYNGEE. After removal of 4 bases from V and 8 bases from J, the junction contained 7 bases not matched to a gene. CDR3 nucleotides: TGTGCCAGCAGCCCGACAGGGGCCGGGGAAAAACTGTTTTTT. It translates to CASSPTGAGEKLFF.

The J gene is TRBJ2-3, the V gene TRBV5-1; TRBD2 is a possible D gene (5 bases). The CDR3 contains 13 residues. The germline gives CDR1 SGHRS, CDR2 YFSETQ. Trimming removed 2 bases at V and 6 bases at J, with 10 bases between. The CDR3 DNA follows: TGCGCCAGCAGCTTAATTCCGGGGGATACGCAGTATTTT. It yields the protein CASSLIPGDTQYF.

CDR3 bases: TGTGCCAGCAGACAAACTAGCAAGAACACCGGGGAGCTGTTTTTT. Protein product: CASRQTSKNTGELFF. This chain uses TRBV2 with TRBJ2-2; a weak D match, TRBD2 (6 bases). This CDR3 is built from 15 residues. Germline V gene lookup returns CDR1 SNHLY and CDR2 FYNNEI. The ends were cut back, 6 bases at V and 1 base at J, with 12 bases in the middle.

The V gene is TRBV5-4, the J gene TRBJ2-5, with TRBD2 matching over 10 bases. The CDR3 runs 15 residues. Germline assignment: CDR1 SGHNT and CDR2 YYREEE (reference sequence). The V and J ends lost 4 bases and 2 bases, in that order; junction bases with no gene match: 5. For the CDR3, the DNA is TGTGCCAGCAGCGGGGGACTAGCGAGTCAAGAGACCCAGTACTTC. Its protein is CASSGGLASQETQYF.

A few counts support this clone. The chain recombines TRBV19 with TRBJ2-1; 7 positions match TRBD1. The CDR3 runs 16 residues. Germline trimming cut 4 bases from V and 2 bases from J; bases unmatched to any gene: 8. Germline loops: CDR1 LNHDA, CDR2 SQIVND (reference sequence). The CDR3 region has the DNA TGTGCCAGTAGTACCTCTGAGGGGGCGGCCTACAATGAGCAGTTCTTC. It encodes CASSTSEGAAYNEQFF.

The chain employs TRBV5-1 and TRBJ2-2; no definite D call. Germline V gene data show CDR1 as SGHRS and CDR2 as YFSETQ. V gave up 4 bases and J gave up 5 bases, with 9 bases separating them. The CDR3 length is 13 residues. The CDR3 coding sequence is TGCGCCAGCAGCGTACTTTGGACCGGGGAGCTGTTTTTT. Protein sequence: CASSVLWTGELFF.

The chain recombines TRBV5-1 with TRBJ1-1, with D perhaps matching TRBD1 (5 bases). CDR1 is SGHRS, CDR2 YFSETQ, per germline. V lost 1 base and J 1 base, leaving 8 bases between the germline ends. This CDR3 comprises 14 residues. CDR3 nucleotide sequence: TGCGCCAGCAGCTTGTTTCAGGGGAACACTGAAGCTTTCTTT. It yields the protein CASSLFQGNTEAFF.

The chain combines TRBV6-5 with TRBJ1-1; D call uncertain. The CDR3 spans 13 residues. The germline V gene has CDR1 MNHEY and CDR2 SVGAGI. V lost 2 bases and J 4 bases, leaving 8 bases between the germline ends. This CDR3 reads CASSYGQSTEAFF. In DNA form, the CDR3 reads TGTGCCAGCAGTTACGGGCAGAGCACTGAAGCTTTCTTT.

This clone came up once. V is TRBV6-5 and J is TRBJ2-5; 7 bases are shared with TRBD1. Losses at the gene ends were 6 bases for V and 5 bases for J; bases not matched to a gene: 6. Germline loops: CDR1 MNHEY, CDR2 SVGAGI. This CDR3 comprises 13 residues. The CDR3 here is CASSPNRGETQYF. In nucleotides, the CDR3 is TGTGCCAGCAGCCCGAACAGGGGTGAGACCCAGTACTTC.

This chain connects TRBV14 to TRBJ1-1; 8 positions match TRBD1. This CDR3 has 14 amino acids. Unmatched junction bases numbered 7, after V lost 4 bases and J lost 6 bases. Germline V lookup: CDR1 SGHDN, CDR2 FVKESK. The CDR3 DNA reads TGTGCCAGCAGCCCAGGGGGCGCAAGGGCTGAAGCTTTCTTT. Translated, it gives CASSPGGARAEAFF.

V and J are TRBV9 and TRBJ2-1, with D possibly matching TRBD2 (6 bases). The V gene lost 4 bases and the J gene lost 4 bases, with 15 bases spanning the gap. CDR1 SGDLS and CDR2 YYNGEE come from the germline V gene. CDR3 length: 15 residues. This chain's CDR3 is CASSPGPGGYNEQFF. The CDR3 DNA sequence: TGTGCCAGCAGCCCGGGACCCGGGGGTTACAATGAGCAGTTCTTC.

V usage is TRBV4-1 and J usage is TRBJ2-2, with 7 nucleotides matching TRBD1. With 5 bases clipped from V and 8 bases from J, the junction kept 11 bases outside the gene matches. Germline lookup yields CDR1 MGHRA and CDR2 YSYEKL. The CDR3 has 15 residues. The CDR3 spells CASSSTGAARGELFF. The DNA for the CDR3 is TGCGCCAGCAGCTCAACAGGGGCGGCGCGTGGGGAGCTGTTTTTT.

The chain links TRBV5-1 to TRBJ2-7; tentatively, D is TRBD2 (6 bases). Germline V CDR1 and CDR2: SGHRS, YFSETQ. V lost 2 bases and J 5 bases, leaving 14 bases between the germline ends. This CDR3 contains 14 residues. CDR3 DNA sequence: TGCGCCAGCAGCTTAGGCCCGGGAGCCCACGAGCAGTACTTC. It encodes CASSLGPGAHEQYF.